The text below deals with one T cell receptor beta chain. The antigen is not known. The limits of the CDR3 on the DNA are not certain, so only TCRdb's listed CDR3 is given. The data originate from a study of identical twins. General study findings and limits: The abundant beta clonotypes from cord blood had fewer insertions, and memory repertoires had none of this. Out-of-frame alpha sequences shared between twins exhibited an excess of low generation probability.

TCRdb used MiXCR to reprocess the 5' RACE reads, holding one entry per CDR3 protein. This table has a few hundred thousand distinct CDR3 sequences, 9.6% appearing once. Germline V lookup: CDR1 SGHRS, CDR2 YFSETQ. The CDR3 contains 17 residues when both ends are counted. These data are also associated with another study on yellow fever vaccine responses in identical twins. According to that study: A vaccine T cell response that seemed partly convergent and partly personalized was reported in twins.

The sample taken for sequencing was PBMCs. This TCR derives from a woman between 18 and 29 years old in good health. The rearrangement joins TRBV5-1 to TRBJ2-7; no check of the table's D call, TRBD2, against the DNA was made. CDR3 loop: CASSLFGKGSSRPEQNF.